The clone carrying this T cell receptor beta chain was counted a single time. Its cognate antigen is unknown. The V gene lost 3 bases and the J gene lost 0 bases, with 7 bases spanning the gap. The CDR3 length is 13 residues. The source of the sample is a study of naive CD8 T cells in extremely preterm neonates. Study-wide points: Preterm neonate repertoires were significantly less rich by iChao1 than others. Limitations included small sample size and variable preterm productive templates. Preterm CDR3s were shorter than older groups', with fewer N additions and less trimming.

Preterm samples came from extremely preterm deliveries at about 22-29 weeks. Pregnancies with fetal demise, active maternal HSV infection or known maternal HIV were excluded. Sorting kept Annexin V-negative CD3+CD8+CD45RA+CCR7+ naive T cells. This table comes from immunoSEQ multiplex PCR, and its TCRdb copy is limited to in-frame clones, with some not included. The profile covers 25,000 or so clones, with approximately 90% appearing a single time and approximately 0.84% taken by the ten largest. The TCR comes from a boy who was born preterm. Sequencing input: naive CD8+ T cells from cord blood. The V and J genes are TRBV5-3 and TRBJ2-7; TRBD1 is a possible D gene (6 bases). TRBV5-3 is classed as an ORF, of uncertain function. In DNA form, the CDR3 reads TGTGCCAGAAGCTCGGACAGCTCCTACGAGCAGTACTTC. It is translated as CARSSDSSYEQYF.